This T cell receptor (beta chain) was recovered during a study of blood T cell dynamics during melanoma immunotherapy. Using immunoSEQ multiplex PCR, the repertoire was profiled, and TCRdb retains in-frame clones only, with some absent. The sample has several thousand clones, 85% seen once. Germline CDR1 reads LNHDA; CDR2 reads SQIVND (reference sequence). The CDR3 is 15 amino acids. Deletions cut 6 bases from V and 0 bases from J, with 12 bases between. Noted time point: week 3, after first cycle of checkpoint inhibitor. The specimen comprised blood, sampled from a patient treated with checkpoint blockade. This chain links TRBV19 with TRBJ2-1; D not resolved. The TCR originated in a human donor with melanoma. Some clones in this sample may be carry-over from other donors' samples. CDR3 residues: CASSDVGSSYNEQFF. The CDR3 nucleotides read TGTGCCAGTAGCGACGTCGGAAGCTCCTACAATGAGCAGTTCTTC.